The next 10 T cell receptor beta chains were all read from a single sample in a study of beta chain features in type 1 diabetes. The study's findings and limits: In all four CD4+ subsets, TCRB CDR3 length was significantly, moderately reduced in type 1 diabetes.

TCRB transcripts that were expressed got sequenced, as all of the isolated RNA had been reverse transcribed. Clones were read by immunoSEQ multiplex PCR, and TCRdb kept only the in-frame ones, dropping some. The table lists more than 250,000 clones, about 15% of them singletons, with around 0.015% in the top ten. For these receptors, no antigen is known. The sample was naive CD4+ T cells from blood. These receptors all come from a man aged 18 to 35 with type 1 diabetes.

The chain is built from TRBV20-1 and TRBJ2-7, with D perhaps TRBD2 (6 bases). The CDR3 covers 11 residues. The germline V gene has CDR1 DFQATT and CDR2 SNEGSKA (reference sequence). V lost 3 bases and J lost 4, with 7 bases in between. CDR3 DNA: TGCAGTGCTAGGGGAGGTTACGAGCAGTACTTC. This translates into CSARGGYEQYF.

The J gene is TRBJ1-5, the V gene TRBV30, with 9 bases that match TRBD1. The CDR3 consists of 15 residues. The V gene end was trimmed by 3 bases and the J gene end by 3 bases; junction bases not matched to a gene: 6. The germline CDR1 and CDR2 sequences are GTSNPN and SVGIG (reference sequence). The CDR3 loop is CAWSPGQGYNQPQHF. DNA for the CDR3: TGTGCCTGGAGCCCGGGACAGGGCTACAATCAGCCCCAGCATTTT.

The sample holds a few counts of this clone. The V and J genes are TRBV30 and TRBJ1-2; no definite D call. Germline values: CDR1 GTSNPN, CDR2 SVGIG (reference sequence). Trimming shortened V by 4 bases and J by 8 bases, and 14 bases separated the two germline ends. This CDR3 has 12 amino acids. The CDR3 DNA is TGTGCCTGGACAGGCTCTGGGAGCGGCTACACCTTC. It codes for CAWTGSGSGYTF.

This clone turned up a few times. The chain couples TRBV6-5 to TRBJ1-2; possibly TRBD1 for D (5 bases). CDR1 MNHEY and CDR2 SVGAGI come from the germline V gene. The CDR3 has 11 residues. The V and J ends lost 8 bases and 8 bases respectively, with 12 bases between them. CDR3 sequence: CASGASRGYTF. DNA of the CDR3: TGTGCCAGCGGGGCGTCGCGAGGCTACACCTTC.

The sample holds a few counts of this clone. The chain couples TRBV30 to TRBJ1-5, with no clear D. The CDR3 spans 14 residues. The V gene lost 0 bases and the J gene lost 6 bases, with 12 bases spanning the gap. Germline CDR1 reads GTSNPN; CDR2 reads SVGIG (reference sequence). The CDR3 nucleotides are TGTGCCTGGAGTGTACGAGTCGGCGGTCAGCCCCAGCATTTT. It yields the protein CAWSVRVGGQPQHF.

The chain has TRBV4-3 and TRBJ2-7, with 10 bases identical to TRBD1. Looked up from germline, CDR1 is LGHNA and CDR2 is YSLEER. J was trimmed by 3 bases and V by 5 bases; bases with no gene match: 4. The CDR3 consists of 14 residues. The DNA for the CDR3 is TGCGCCAGCAGCTATGACAGGGGGCTCTACGAGCAGTACTTC. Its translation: CASSYDRGLYEQYF.

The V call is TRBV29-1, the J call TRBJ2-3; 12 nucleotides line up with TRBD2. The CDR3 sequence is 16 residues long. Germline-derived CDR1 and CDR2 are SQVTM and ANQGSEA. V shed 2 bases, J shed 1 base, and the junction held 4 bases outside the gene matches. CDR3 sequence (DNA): TGCAGCGTTGAACTGACTAGCGGGAGCGGCACAGATACGCAGTATTTT. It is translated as CSVELTSGSGTDTQYF.

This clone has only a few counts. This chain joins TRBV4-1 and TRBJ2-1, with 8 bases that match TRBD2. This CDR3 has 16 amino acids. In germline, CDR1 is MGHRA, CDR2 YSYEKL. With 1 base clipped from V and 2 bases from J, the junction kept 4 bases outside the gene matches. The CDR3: CASSQGGGRPYNEQFF. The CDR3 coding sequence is TGCGCCAGCAGCCAAGGCGGGGGGAGGCCCTACAATGAGCAGTTCTTC.

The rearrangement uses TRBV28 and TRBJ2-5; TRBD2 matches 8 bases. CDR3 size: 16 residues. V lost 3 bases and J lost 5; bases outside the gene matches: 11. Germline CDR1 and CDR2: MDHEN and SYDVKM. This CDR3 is CASSFWFRGGQETQYF. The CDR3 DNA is TGTGCCAGCAGTTTTTGGTTTCGGGGGGGCCAGGAGACCCAGTACTTC.

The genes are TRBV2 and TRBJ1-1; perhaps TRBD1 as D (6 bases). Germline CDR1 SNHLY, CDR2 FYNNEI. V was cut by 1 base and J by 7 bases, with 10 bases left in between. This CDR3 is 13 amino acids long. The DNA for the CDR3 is TGTGCCAGCAGTGAAGAGGGACAACTTGAAGCTTTCTTT. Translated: CASSEEGQLEAFF.